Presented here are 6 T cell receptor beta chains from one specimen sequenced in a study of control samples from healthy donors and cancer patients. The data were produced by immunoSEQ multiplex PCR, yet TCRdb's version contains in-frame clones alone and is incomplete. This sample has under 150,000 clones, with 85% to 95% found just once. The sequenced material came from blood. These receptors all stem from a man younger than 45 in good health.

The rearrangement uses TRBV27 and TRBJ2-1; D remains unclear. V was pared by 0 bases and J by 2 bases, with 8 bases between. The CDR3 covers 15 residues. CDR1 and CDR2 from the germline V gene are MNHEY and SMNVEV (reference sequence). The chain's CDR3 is CASSLSRSPYNEQFF. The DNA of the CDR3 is TGTGCCAGCAGTTTATCGCGTTCACCCTACAATGAGCAGTTCTTC.

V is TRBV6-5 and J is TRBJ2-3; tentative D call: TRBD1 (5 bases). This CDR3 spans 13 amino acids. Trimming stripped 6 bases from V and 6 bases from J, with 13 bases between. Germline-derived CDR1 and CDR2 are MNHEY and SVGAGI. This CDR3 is CASSPPYRDTQYF. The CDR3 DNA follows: TGTGCCAGCAGCCCACCCTACAGGGATACGCAGTATTTT.

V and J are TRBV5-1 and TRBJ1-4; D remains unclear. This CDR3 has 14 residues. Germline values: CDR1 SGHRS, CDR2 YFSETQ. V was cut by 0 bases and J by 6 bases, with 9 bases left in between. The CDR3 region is CASSLVGKDEKLFF. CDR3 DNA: TGCGCCAGCAGCTTGGTCGGAAAGGATGAAAAACTGTTTTTT. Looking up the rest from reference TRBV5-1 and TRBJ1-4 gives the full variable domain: KAGVTQTPRYLIKTRGQQVTLSCSPISGHRSVSWYQQTPGQGLQFLFEYFSETQRNKGNFPGRFSGRQFSNSRSEMNVSTLELGDSALYLCASSLVGKDEKLFFGSGTQLSVL.

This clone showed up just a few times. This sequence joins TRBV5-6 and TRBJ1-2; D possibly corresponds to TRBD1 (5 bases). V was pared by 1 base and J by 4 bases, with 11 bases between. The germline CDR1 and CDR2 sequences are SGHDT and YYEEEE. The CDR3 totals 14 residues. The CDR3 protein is CASSLPTRVYGYTF. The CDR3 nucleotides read TGTGCCAGCAGCTTGCCGACCAGGGTCTATGGCTACACCTTC.

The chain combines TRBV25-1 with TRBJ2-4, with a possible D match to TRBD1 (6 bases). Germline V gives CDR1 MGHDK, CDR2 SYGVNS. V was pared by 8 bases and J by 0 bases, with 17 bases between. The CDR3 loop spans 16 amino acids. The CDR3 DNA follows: TGTGCCAGCGAACCAGGGGAACTACTAGCCAAAAACATTCAGTACTTC. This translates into CASEPGELLAKNIQYF.

The CDR3, as DNA: TGTGCCAGCAGCTCACGAGATACGCAGTATTTT. Its protein is CASSSRDTQYF. The genes are TRBV7-2 and TRBJ2-3; D is ambiguous. Germline CDR1 SGHTA, CDR2 FQGNSA. This CDR3 comprises 11 residues. The V gene lost 4 bases and the J gene lost 5 bases, with 4 bases spanning the gap.